The 28 T cell receptor beta chains below were found in one sample sequenced in a study of T cells in Graves' hyperthyroidism and ophthalmopathy. RNA transcripts served as the template for amplifying TCR beta CDR3 regions. Researchers ran a first-round RT-PCR on the TCR CDR3 using the HTBI primer set. TCRdb re-derived calls from the multiplex PCR reads in MiXCR, one entry per CDR3 protein. The sample yields approximately 630,000 distinct CDR3 sequences, about 16% seen once. Sequenced: blood. Receptor source: a woman aged 25 to 45 with Graves' hyperthyroidism.

This clonotype was seen ten or more times. The rearrangement joins TRBV12-3 or TRBV12-4 to TRBJ2-5; a weak D match, TRBD1 (5 bases). The CDR3 length is 14 residues. The V end lost 2 bases, the J end lost 2 bases, and 9 bases lay between the germline ends. The chain's CDR3 is CASSLRQTQETQYF. CDR3 sequence (DNA): TGTGCCAGCAGTTTAAGACAGACACAAGAGACCCAGTACTTC.

The CDR3 sequence: CASNPGTSGTYEQYF. CDR3 DNA: TGTGCCAGTAATCCAGGGACTAGCGGGACCTACGAGCAGTACTTC. J is TRBJ2-7 and V is TRBV19; 13 bases align to TRBD2. Looked up from germline, CDR1 is LNHDA and CDR2 is SQIVND (reference sequence). There are 15 residues in the CDR3. The ends lost 7 bases at V and 2 bases at J; junction bases unmatched: 5.

This clonotype has only a few counts. This chain uses TRBV7-3 with TRBJ2-1; 9 bases are shared with TRBD2. The ends lost 5 bases at V and 4 bases at J; junction bases unmatched: 9. Per the germline V gene, CDR1 is SGHTA and CDR2 is FQGTGA. There are 16 residues in the CDR3. CDR3 coding DNA: TGTGCCAGCAGCGCCGAACTAGCGGGTCCGTACAATGAGCAGTTCTTC. This codes for CASSAELAGPYNEQFF.

The sample holds many counts of this clonotype. The CDR3 region is CASSGGLAGVETQYF. CDR3 coding DNA: TGTGCCAGCAGTGGGGGACTAGCGGGAGTAGAGACCCAGTACTTC. The rearrangement uses TRBV2 and TRBJ2-5, with 14 bases identical to TRBD2. Germline CDR1 SNHLY, CDR2 FYNNEI. The CDR3 covers 15 residues. V was clipped by 4 bases and J by 4 bases; unmatched bases: 2.

This clonotype was recorded at least ten times. The chain uses TRBV7-6 and TRBJ2-1; TRBD2 aligns across 11 bases. J lost 5 bases, V lost 5 bases, and 8 bases had no gene match. In germline, CDR1 is SGHVS, CDR2 FNYEAQ. The CDR3 contains 16 residues. The CDR3 DNA follows: TGTGCCAGCAGCCCTAAGCGGGGACTAGCGGACAATGAGCAGTTCTTC. Translation gives CASSPKRGLADNEQFF. The entire variable domain, with the rest obtained from reference TRBV7-6 and TRBJ2-1, is as follows: GAGVSQSPRYKVTKRGQDVALRCDPISGHVSLYWYRQALGQGPEFLTYFNYEAQQDKSGLPNDRFSAERPEGSISTLTIQRTEQRDSAMYRCASSPKRGLADNEQFFGPGTRLTVL.

This clonotype was observed at least ten times. At one end the junction does not follow the germline gene, possibly because of a read error. The gene calls are TRBV2 and TRBJ1-6; no clear D gene. CDR3 length: 12 amino acids. Germline assignment: CDR1 SNHLY and CDR2 FYNNEI. The CDR3 spells CASSEVDVPLHF. DNA for the CDR3: TGTGCCAGCAGCGAAGTTGATGTACCCCTCCACTTT.

The rearrangement joins TRBV20-1 to TRBJ1-1; D possibly corresponds to TRBD1 (6 bases). The CDR3 length is 18 residues. V lost 4 bases to trimming and J lost 2 bases, with 26 bases between them. CDR1 and CDR2 from the germline V gene are DFQATT and SNEGSKA (reference sequence). CDR3 protein: CSAKGGRGWRRTNTEAFF. The CDR3 bases are TGCAGTGCTAAGGGGGGGCGGGGGTGGAGAAGAACTAACACTGAAGCTTTCTTT.

Ten or more counts support this clonotype. The gene calls are TRBV2 and TRBJ2-3; D might be TRBD1 or TRBD2, each matching 6 bases. The CDR3 loop spans 15 amino acids. Trimming removed 4 bases from V and 4 bases from J, with 15 bases in between. Per germline, CDR1 SNHLY and CDR2 FYNNEI. The CDR3 nucleotides are TGTGCCAGCAGTGGCGGGACAACCGGGGCAGATACGCAGTATTTT. Its translation is CASSGGTTGADTQYF.

In its sample, this clonotype was seen many times. V gene TRBV7-2 combines with J gene TRBJ2-7; weak D call: TRBD2 (7 bases). The CDR3 covers 14 residues. The germline V and J ends were trimmed by 7 bases and 5 bases, with 18 bases remaining between them. CDR1 and CDR2 from the germline V gene are SGHTA and FQGNSA. CDR3: CASNLGGGVDEQYF. The CDR3 nucleotides read TGTGCCAGCAACTTGGGCGGGGGCGTGGACGAGCAGTACTTC. Full variable domain (missing parts from reference TRBV7-2 and TRBJ2-7): GAGVSQSPSNKVTEKGKDVELRCDPISGHTALYWYRQSLGQGLEFLIYFQGNSAPDKSGLPSDRFSAERTGGSVSTLTIQRTQQEDSAVYLCASNLGGGVDEQYFGPGTRLTVT.

In DNA, the CDR3 is TGTGCCAGCAGTGATCCGGGACAGGGTGTGCAGCCCCAGCATTTT. This codes for CASSDPGQGVQPQHF. This rearrangement joins TRBV6-1 to TRBJ1-5, with 9 bases fitting TRBD1. Germline V gene lookup returns CDR1 MNHNS and CDR2 SASEGT. Unmatched junction bases numbered 7, after V lost 3 bases and J lost 7 bases. This CDR3 spans 15 amino acids.

This clonotype turned up a few times. A much larger clone differs from this one at a single base, so this may be a read error. The chain uses TRBV11-2 and TRBJ1-1; 7 nucleotides match TRBD1. This CDR3 has 13 residues. Germline V gives CDR1 SGHAT, CDR2 FQNNGV. The trim removed 7 bases at V and 11 bases at J, leaving 13 bases unmatched. DNA for the CDR3: TGTGCCAGCACCGCAGGACAGGCCTCGAGGGCTTTCTTT. As protein: CASTAGQASRAFF.

This clonotype was picked up many times. A read error may account for a junction end that differs from germline. V usage is TRBV3-1 and J usage is TRBJ1-2; D might be TRBD1 (5 bases). CDR1 LGHDT and CDR2 YNNKEL come from the germline V gene (reference sequence). The length of the CDR3 is 15 residues. The chain's CDR3 is CASSPTGGAYYGYTF. The CDR3 coding sequence is TGTGCTAGCAGCCCGACCGGCGGGGCCTACTATGGCTACACCTTC.

Comments on this clonotype: This could be a read error, since a much larger clone is one nucleotide away. This chain links TRBV2 with TRBJ2-3, with 7 bases fitting TRBD1. This CDR3 spans 15 amino acids. Germline assignment: CDR1 SNHLY and CDR2 FYNNEI. V shed 5 bases, J shed 6 bases, and the junction held 11 bases outside the gene matches. CDR3 bases: TGTGCCAGCAGTAAATCGGACAGGCCACGGGATACGCAGTATTTT. It yields the protein CASSKSDRPRDTQYF.

This clonotype showed up just a few times. This chain joins TRBV5-1 and TRBJ2-1; a weak D match, TRBD1 (6 bases). Trimming pared 0 bases from V and 8 bases from J, leaving 12 bases between. From germline, CDR1 is SGHRS and CDR2 YFSETQ. The CDR3 extends over 14 amino acids. Here the CDR3 reads CASSLVQGRDEQFF. DNA of the CDR3: TGCGCCAGCAGCTTGGTACAGGGTAGGGATGAGCAGTTCTTC.

The chain recombines TRBV4-1 with TRBJ2-7; D uncertain. The CDR3 is 12 residues long. CDR1 and CDR2 (germline): MGHRA, YSYEKL. Trimming removed 6 bases at V and 5 bases at J, with 11 bases between. CDR3 loop: CASSHLMDEQYF. The CDR3, as DNA: TGCGCCAGCAGTCACCTGATGGACGAGCAGTACTTC.

This clonotype was seen ten or more times. V is TRBV12-3 or TRBV12-4 and J is TRBJ2-1, with 10 bases lining up with TRBD1. The CDR3 consists of 15 residues. J gave up 4 bases and V 6 bases, and 6 bases lay outside the gene matches. The CDR3 DNA sequence: TGTGCCAGCAGCCGGGACAGGGGTTCGTACAATGAGCAGTTCTTC. Residues: CASSRDRGSYNEQFF.

Ten or more counts support this clonotype. The rearrangement links TRBV28 to TRBJ2-7; 7 nucleotides line up with TRBD1. The CDR3 consists of 16 residues. Trimming at V came to 5 bases and at J to 4 bases, leaving 14 bases not matched to a gene. Germline values: CDR1 MDHEN, CDR2 SYDVKM. The CDR3, as DNA: TGTGCCAGCAGTGCCCCCCGAGGGGGCGCTGGTTACGAGCAGTACTTC. It codes for CASSAPRGGAGYEQYF. The complete variable domain, with remaining parts taken from reference TRBV28 and TRBJ2-7, reads DVKVTQSSRYLVKRTGEKVFLECVQDMDHENMFWYRQDPGLGLRLIYFSYDVKMKEKGDIPEGYSVSREKKERFSLILESASTNQTSMYLCASSAPRGGAGYEQYFGPGTRLTVT.

In its sample, this clonotype was seen a few times. V usage is TRBV19 and J usage is TRBJ2-4; D is possibly TRBD1 or TRBD2 (5 bases each). V dropped 9 bases and J dropped 0 bases, with 9 bases sitting between them. This CDR3 is 13 amino acids long. Germline V CDR1 and CDR2: LNHDA, SQIVND (reference sequence). The CDR3, as DNA: TGTGCCAGCTCGAGGGGAGCCAAAAACATTCAGTACTTC. This translates into CASSRGAKNIQYF.

This chain links TRBV5-4 with TRBJ1-4; D is unclear. This CDR3 contains 13 residues. With 0 bases removed from V and 5 bases from J, the gap between germline ends came to 5 bases. In germline, CDR1 is SGHNT, CDR2 YYREEE (reference sequence). The DNA of the CDR3 is TGTGCCAGCAGCTTGGGACCCAATGAAAAACTGTTTTTT. The encoded protein is CASSLGPNEKLFF.

This clonotype was counted many times. DNA of the CDR3: TGTGCCAGCAGCCGGGCTTCTAACTATGGCTACACCTTC. Protein product: CASSRASNYGYTF. The chain carries TRBV2 and TRBJ1-2; D not resolved. V was shortened by 6 bases and J by 0 bases, with 8 bases between the two germline ends. The CDR3 covers 13 residues. Germline CDR1 and CDR2: SNHLY and FYNNEI.

A few counts support this clonotype. The chain recombines TRBV27 with TRBJ2-2; 12 nucleotides line up with TRBD2. V dropped 4 bases and J dropped 4; count of bases not matched to a gene: 7. The length of the CDR3 is 17 residues. Germline lookup yields CDR1 MNHEY and CDR2 SMNVEV (reference sequence). Here the CDR3 DNA reads TGTGCCAGCAGTTGGTCTAGCGGGAGGGCAGGCACCGGGGAGCTGTTTTTT. Translated, it gives CASSWSSGRAGTGELFF.

This clonotype appeared many times. The chain carries TRBV12-3 or TRBV12-4 and TRBJ2-3; the D gene is possibly TRBD2 (5 bases). The CDR3 spans 15 residues. The V end was cut by 5 bases, the J end by 0 bases, with 12 bases between. The CDR3 loop is CASSPGRSSTDTQYF. The CDR3 DNA reads TGTGCCAGCAGTCCGGGGAGATCTAGCACAGATACGCAGTATTTT.

This clonotype was seen repeatedly, ten times or more. The chain recombines TRBV28 with TRBJ1-2; 11 bases fit TRBD1. The CDR3 has 17 amino acids. Germline V lookup: CDR1 MDHEN, CDR2 SYDVKM. Germline trimming cut 7 bases from V and 4 bases from J; bases unmatched to any gene: 14. CDR3: CASTLRAPGQGGYGYTF. For the CDR3, the DNA is TGTGCCAGCACCCTCAGGGCCCCGGGACAGGGGGGCTATGGCTACACCTTC.

This sequence joins TRBV6-4 and TRBJ2-3; TRBD1 matches at 9 bases. Germline-derived CDR1 and CDR2 are MRHNA and SNTAGT. The V and J ends lost 6 bases and 3 bases, in that order; junction bases with no gene match: 7. The CDR3 runs 15 residues. CDR3 protein: CASSHRGRETDTQYF. The CDR3 region has the DNA TGTGCCAGCAGCCACAGGGGGCGAGAAACAGATACGCAGTATTTT.

This clonotype turned up a few times. This chain uses TRBV3-1 with TRBJ2-4; possible D gene TRBD2, 5 bases. The V gene lost 0 bases and the J gene lost 0 bases, with 15 bases spanning the gap. This CDR3 has 18 residues. Germline V gene lookup returns CDR1 LGHDT and CDR2 YNNKEL (reference sequence). CDR3 DNA sequence: TGTGCCAGCAGCCAAGATTCACCAGCGGTTCTAGCCAAAAACATTCAGTACTTC. Translation: CASSQDSPAVLAKNIQYF.

The chain is built from TRBV19 and TRBJ2-5; tentatively, D is TRBD1 (5 bases). This CDR3 region has 13 residues. Germline V gives CDR1 LNHDA, CDR2 SQIVND (reference sequence). V was trimmed by 6 bases and J by 0 bases, leaving 8 bases between them. CDR3 sequence (DNA): TGTGCCAGTAGATCGGACAACCAAGAGACCCAGTACTTC. Translation: CASRSDNQETQYF.

This clonotype occurred many times. CDR3 in amino acids: CSAREGWREADTQYF. The CDR3 DNA sequence: TGCAGTGCTAGAGAAGGTTGGCGGGAGGCTGATACGCAGTATTTT. The V call is TRBV20-1, the J call TRBJ2-3, with 8 bases fitting TRBD2. Germline CDR1 reads DFQATT; CDR2 reads SNEGSKA (reference sequence). The CDR3 covers 15 residues. With 0 bases clipped from V and 6 bases from J, the junction kept 8 bases outside the gene matches.

The sample holds many counts of this clonotype. V usage is TRBV12-3 or TRBV12-4 and J usage is TRBJ1-3, with D possibly TRBD1 on 5 matching bases. V gave up 4 bases and J gave up 0 bases, with 10 bases separating them. The CDR3 contains 15 residues. CDR3 coding DNA: TGTGCCAGCAGTTCCAGGGACCCCTCTGGAAACACCATATATTTT. It is translated as CASSSRDPSGNTIYF.